The clone carrying this T cell receptor (beta chain) has ten or more counts. The target antigen is unknown. These data belong to a study of early T cells in non-severe SARS-CoV-2 infection. Regarding the study as a whole: Anti-spike CD8 specificities were favored by VDJdb matching, whose results missed private and CD4 specificities.

V was pared by 6 bases and J by 5 bases, with 12 bases of the junction left unmatched. This CDR3 spans 16 amino acids. CDR1 and CDR2 from the germline V gene are DFQATT and SNEGSKA (reference sequence). TCRdb itself ran the 5' RACE reads through MiXCR, one entry per CDR3 protein. The table lists 90,000 to 120,000 distinct CDR3 sequences, 11% of them singletons. The chain has TRBV20-1 and TRBJ2-7, with 14 bases lining up with TRBD2. The sequencing input was whole blood. This receptor was taken from an adult who was a healthcare worker with PCR-confirmed SARS-CoV-2 infection or an uninfected control (not recorded which). CDR3 nucleotide sequence: TGCAGTGCAAGCGGGACTAGCGGGAGATCAAGGGACGAGCAGTACTTC. Protein: CSASGTSGRSRDEQYF.